These T cell receptor beta chains were read from a single sample in a study of blood T cells in healthy people across ages. TCRdb re-called the 5' RACE reads through MiXCR, storing one row per CDR3 protein. The repertoire holds over 1,300,000 distinct CDR3 sequences, almost 60% seen once, with over 6.5% in the top ten. Sequences were obtained from blood. These receptors came from a man younger than 30 in good health. Each CDR3 is given with its conserved first and last residue. The D gene is left open where the match is weak. Where a row states a size, it is once, few, many or the class of an expanded clone; other rows omit it.

V gene	J gene	clone size	D gene	CDR3 protein	CDR3 DNA
TRBV21-1	TRBJ1-1	NA	NA	CASGYPPGNTEAFF	TGTGCCAGCGGATATCCTCCTGGGAACACTGAAGCTTTCTTT
TRBV7-2	TRBJ2-5	NA	NA	CASSSAGGAGQQYF	TGTGCCAGCAGCTCGGCCGGGGGGGCGGGACAGCAGTACTTC
TRBV21-1	TRBJ1-4	NA	NA	CASSTRAKLFF	TGTGCCAGCAGTACTCGGGCGAAACTGTTTTTT
TRBV4-1	TRBJ2-3	NA	TRBD1	CASSHPDRDPSTDTQYF	TGCGCCAGCAGCCACCCTGACAGGGACCCTAGCACAGATACGCAGTATTTT
TRBV2	TRBJ2-2	NA	NA	CASLGRGNTGELFF	TGTGCCAGCCTTGGCAGGGGGAACACCGGGGAGCTGTTTTTT
TRBV29-1	TRBJ2-4	few	NA	CSVEDSEWASKNIQYF	TGCAGCGTTGAAGATTCCGAGTGGGCTAGCAAAAACATTCAGTACTTC
TRBV4-1	TRBJ2-7	NA	TRBD2	CASSQGLGLRGEYYEQYF	TGCGCCAGCAGCCAAGGTCTGGGTCTCCGGGGGGAGTACTACGAGCAGTACTTC
TRBV10-3	TRBJ2-5	NA	NA	CAIGGAQETQYF	TGTGCCATCGGAGGGGCCCAAGAGACCCAGTACTTC
TRBV11-2	TRBJ2-7	NA	TRBD1	CASSRLTGVVGEQYF	TGTGCCAGCAGCCGCTTGACAGGGGTAGTGGGCGAGCAGTACTTC
TRBV29-1	TRBJ1-2	few	NA	CSGTGGETYGYTF	TGCAGCGGGACGGGGGGGGAAACTTATGGCTACACCTTC
TRBV12-3/TRBV12-4	TRBJ2-3	NA	TRBD2	CASSSRLAGSDSQYF	TGTGCCAGCAGTTCAAGACTAGCTGGGTCAGATTCGCAGTATTTT
TRBV2	TRBJ1-6	NA	TRBD1	CASDRDRRKDNSPLHF	TGTGCCAGCGACCGGGACAGACGCAAAGATAATTCACCCCTCCACTTT
TRBV14	TRBJ2-4	NA	TRBD1	CASSQGRLRDRGYEQYF	TGTGCCAGCAGCCAAGGCCGACTCCGGGACAGGGGTTATGAGCAGTACTTC
TRBV5-1	TRBJ2-1	NA	NA	CASTIDNPHEQFF	TGCGCCAGCACCATTGATAACCCCCATGAGCAGTTCTTC
TRBV10-1	TRBJ1-2	NA	NA	CASDPGCGYTF	TGCGCCAGCGACCCGGGTTGTGGCTACACCTTC
TRBV9	TRBJ2-1	NA	NA	CASSAQGQEQFF	TGTGCCAGCAGCGCACAGGGTCAGGAGCAGTTCTTC
TRBV12-3/TRBV12-4	TRBJ2-4	once	NA	CASSLGPPPALGAKNIQYF	TGTGCCAGCAGTTTAGGGCCTCCACCCGCATTGGGGGCCAAAAACATTCAGTACTTC
TRBV5-1	TRBJ2-5	few	NA	CASSSEGGIQETQYF	TGCGCCAGCAGCTCGGAGGGGGGCATTCAAGAGACCCAGTACTTC
TRBV4-1	TRBJ2-7	NA	TRBD2	CASSQEPSGSSSYEQYF	TGCGCCAGCAGCCAAGAACCTAGCGGGTCAAGCTCCTACGAGCAGTACTTC
TRBV4-3	TRBJ2-3	NA	NA	CASSQGGPTDTQYF	TGCGCCAGCAGCCAGGGGGGGCCCACAGATACGCAGTATTTT
TRBV3-1	TRBJ1-4	NA	NA	CASSQEESEKLFF	TGTGCCAGCAGCCAAGAGGAGAGTGAAAAACTGTTTTTT
TRBV10-3	TRBJ2-7	few	NA	CAISDPDRSSYEQYF	TGTGCCATCAGTGACCCTGACCGGAGCTCCTACGAGCAGTACTTC
TRBV29-1	TRBJ2-7	few	NA	CSASGGTRSYEQYF	TGCAGCGCCAGCGGCGGGACGAGATCCTACGAGCAGTACTTC
TRBV12-3/TRBV12-4	TRBJ2-5	NA	TRBD2	CASSLRTSGGPNEQYF	TGTGCCAGCAGTCTTAGGACTAGCGGGGGTCCCAATGAGCAGTACTTC
TRBV4-3	TRBJ1-1	NA	NA	CASSQIKVWGANTEAFF	TGCGCCAGCAGCCAAATAAAAGTTTGGGGTGCTAACACTGAAGCTTTCTTT
TRBV6-1	TRBJ1-2	NA	TRBD1	CASSPPGTGPLNYGYTF	TGTGCCAGCAGCCCTCCCGGGACAGGGCCCCTAAACTATGGCTACACCTTC
TRBV28	TRBJ1-4	NA	TRBD1	CASSLQQGREKLFF	TGTGCCAGCAGTTTACAACAGGGGAGGGAAAAACTGTTTTTT
TRBV2	TRBJ2-4	few	NA	CASSSWGQGNNIQYF	TGTGCCAGCAGCTCATGGGGACAAGGGAACAACATTCAGTACTTC
TRBV20-1	TRBJ2-1	NA	TRBD2	CSARGSGANYNEQFF	TGCAGTGCTAGGGGAAGCGGGGCCAACTACAATGAGCAGTTCTTC
TRBV12-3/TRBV12-4	TRBJ2-6	NA	NA	CAFRSSGANVLTF	TGTGCCTTCAGGTCGTCTGGGGCCAACGTCCTGACTTTC
TRBV5-6	TRBJ2-3	once	TRBD1	CASSFPGQAYKQYF	TGTGCCAGCAGCTTCCCGGGACAGGCCTACAAGCAGTACTTT
TRBV3-1	TRBJ1-2	NA	NA	CASSPSGSYGYTF	TGTGCCAGCAGCCCCTCCGGAAGCTATGGCTACACCTTC
TRBV6-1	TRBJ2-3	NA	NA	CASSVRSATARTSTDTQYF	TGTGCCAGCAGTGTCAGATCCGCGACAGCCAGAACTAGCACAGATACGCAGTATTTT
TRBV7-9	TRBJ1-2	few	NA	CASSSTLGEVDGYTF	TGTGCCAGCAGCTCAACCTTGGGGGAGGTCGATGGCTACACCTTC
TRBV20-1	TRBJ1-6	few	NA	CSARDLGKPLHF	TGCAGTGCTAGAGATTTGGGGAAACCCCTCCACTTT
TRBV7-2	TRBJ2-6	NA	NA	CASSPSHSGANVLTF	TGTGCCAGCAGCCCGTCTCACTCTGGGGCCAACGTCCTGACTTTC
TRBV7-2	TRBJ1-1	NA	NA	CASSPGLRITEAFF	TGTGCCAGCAGCCCAGGGTTGAGGATCACTGAAGCTTTCTTT
TRBV20-1	TRBJ2-7	NA	NA	CSARQSPLIVDEQYF	TGCAGTGCTAGACAATCCCCGTTGATAGTCGACGAGCAGTACTTC
TRBV10-3	TRBJ2-7	NA	TRBD2	CAISEGLANYEQYF	TGTGCCATCAGTGAGGGACTAGCGAATTACGAGCAGTACTTC
TRBV4-3	TRBJ1-5	NA	NA	CASSLQRGGQPQHF	TGCGCCAGCAGCCTTCAAAGGGGAGGGCAGCCCCAGCATTTT
TRBV7-9	TRBJ2-1	NA	NA	CARDPLRSYNEQFF	TGCGCCAGAGACCCACTTCGCTCCTACAATGAGCAGTTCTTC
TRBV12-5	TRBJ1-5	NA	NA	CASGPFGGGNQPQHF	TGTGCTAGCGGTCCTTTCGGGGGCGGCAATCAGCCCCAGCATTTT
TRBV15	TRBJ2-3	once	TRBD2	CATSGQHLAGGPSDTQYF	TGTGCCACCAGCGGCCAACATTTAGCGGGGGGGCCCTCAGATACGCAGTATTTT
TRBV4-3	TRBJ2-1	NA	NA	CASSQVYRAINNEQFF	TGCGCCAGCAGCCAAGTTTATAGGGCTATTAATAATGAGCAGTTCTTC
TRBV6-4	TRBJ1-2	NA	NA	CASSDSAFSGYTF	TGTGCCAGCAGTGACTCGGCATTCAGTGGCTACACCTTC